The source of this T cell receptor beta chain is a study of early T cells in non-severe SARS-CoV-2 infection. In the study overall: Sequencing input comprised bulk RNA from unsorted whole blood; chain pairing was not available.

TCRdb processed the 5' RACE reads anew with MiXCR; each CDR3 protein has one entry. The sample lists roughly 34,000 distinct CDR3 sequences; around 7% were seen once. Germline lookup yields CDR1 LGHNA and CDR2 YSLEER. Trimming pared 0 bases from V and 0 bases from J, leaving 10 bases between. This CDR3 contains 16 residues. This clonotype was found many times. This specimen consisted of whole blood, obtained at baseline. The chain has TRBV4-3 and TRBJ2-3, with D hard to call. This clonotype was sampled from an adult who was a healthcare worker with PCR-confirmed SARS-CoV-2 infection or an uninfected control (not recorded which). The CDR3 protein is CASSQDGPGSTDTQYF. The CDR3 bases are TGCGCCAGCAGCCAAGATGGACCGGGTAGCACAGATACGCAGTATTTT.